This entry describes one T cell receptor (beta chain). The data are from a study of cytomegalovirus exposure and HLA in healthy donors. At sampling all donors were nominally healthy, likely with unrecorded immune exposures. Germline CDR1 is MGHRA and CDR2 is YSYEKL. V shed 1 base and J 2 bases; nucleotides not matched to a gene: 9. The CDR3 spans 17 residues. In the PCR, 60 Vbeta and 13 Jbeta primers were used. Sequencing used immunoSEQ multiplex PCR; TCRdb keeps in-frame clones, though not all of them. The sample includes over 200,000 clones, about 89% of them seen just once. This chain uses TRBV4-1 with TRBJ2-5, with TRBD2 matching 8 bases. Source material: PBMCs. The clonotype comes from a young woman in good health and CMV-seronegative. The CDR3 coding sequence is TGCGCCAGCAGCCAAGTGGTAGCGGGGCTCGTTCAAGAGACCCAGTACTTC. Amino acids: CASSQVVAGLVQETQYF.